The rows below give T cell receptor beta chains drawn from one sample of a study of blood T cell repertoires in COVID-19. Measured with immunoSEQ multiplex PCR; TCRdb has only the in-frame clones, and not every one. The table has 290,000 or so clones, about nine tenths seen once. Sequencing was done on a sample of peripheral blood. The receptors here all came from a man between 18 and 35 years old with active or convalescent COVID-19. The CDR3 runs from the conserved cysteine through the conserved F or W. Each record gives: clone size, D gene, CDR3 length, J gene, V gene, CDR3 DNA, CDR3 protein. D genes are given only for firm matches. Some rows mark clone size as missing; the rest say once, few, many or name a class of expanded clone.

NA	NA	13	TRBJ2-5	TRBV3-1/TRBV3-2	TGTGCCAGCAGCCAAGACCCCGTAGAGACCCAGTACTTC	CASSQDPVETQYF
few	NA	14	TRBJ2-7	TRBV28	TGTGCCAGCAGTTATGGGTCTAAAGGAGGGGAGCAGTACTTC	CASSYGSKGGEQYF
few	NA	16	TRBJ1-2	TRBV27	TGTGCCAGCAGTTTACACGGGGAGCAAGCTAACTATGGCTACACCTTC	CASSLHGEQANYGYTF
NA	NA	14	TRBJ1-4	TRBV4-3	TGCGCCAGCAGCCAAGATACGAGAAGCGAAAAACTGTTTTTT	CASSQDTRSEKLFF
NA	TRBD1	11	TRBJ2-7	TRBV4-1	TGCGCCAGCAGCGAACAGGGGGTGCAGTACTTC	CASSEQGVQYF
few	NA	14	TRBJ1-1	TRBV5-1	TGCGCCAGCAGCTTGGTATTTCTTCTCGCTGAAGCTTTCTTT	CASSLVFLLAEAFF
few	TRBD1	14	TRBJ2-7	TRBV9	TGTGCCAGCAGCGCTAAGGGGGCCTCCTACGAGCAGTACTTC	CASSAKGASYEQYF
NA	TRBD2	15	TRBJ2-7	TRBV6-2/TRBV6-3	TGTGCCAGCAGTTCCTCGACTAGCGGGAGTTACGAGCAGTACTTC	CASSSSTSGSYEQYF
NA	NA	13	TRBJ2-4	TRBV25-1	TGTGCCAGCCAGTCGGGAGTGGGGTACATTCAGTACTTC	CASQSGVGYIQYF
NA	NA	13	TRBJ2-7	TRBV6-2/TRBV6-3	TGTGCCAGCAGTTACTGGGAGGCCTACGAGCAGTACTTC	CASSYWEAYEQYF
NA	NA	14	TRBJ1-3	TRBV9	TGTGCCAGCAGCCGAGTAACCTCTGGAAACACCATATATTTT	CASSRVTSGNTIYF
NA	NA	11	TRBJ2-1	TRBV29-1	TGCAGCGTTCAGGGGCCGGGTGAGCAGTTCTTC	CSVQGPGEQFF
NA	TRBD2	18	TRBJ2-1	TRBV9	TGTGCCAGCAGCGTACCCCGGGGGGGGCAGATCTCATACAATGAGCAGTTCTTC	CASSVPRGGQISYNEQFF
NA	TRBD1	16	TRBJ1-1	TRBV6-4	TGTGCCAGCAGTGCCGGACAGGGAGCGGTGGATATTGAAGCTTTCTTT	CASSAGQGAVDIEAFF
NA	NA	13	TRBJ2-3	TRBV7-9	TGTGCCAGCAGCTTAGTGTCTACAGATACGCAGTATTTT	CASSLVSTDTQYF
NA	TRBD2	20	TRBJ2-3	TRBV4-2	TGTGCCAGCAGCCAAAGGGGACTAGCGGGAGCTGGGACGGGCACAGATACGCAGTATTTT	CASSQRGLAGAGTGTDTQYF
NA	NA	15	TRBJ1-1	TRBV28	TGTGCCAGCAGTTCCGAGTGGGGGGGGCTCTCAGCGGCTTTCTTT	CASSSEWGGLSAAFF
NA	TRBD1	20	TRBJ1-5	TRBV15	TGTGCCACCAGCAGAGCCGTACGGGACAGTGAAGGTAATAGCAATCAGCCCCAGCATTTT	CATSRAVRDSEGNSNQPQHF
NA	NA	14	TRBJ1-1	TRBV7-9	TGTGCCAGCTGTACGACGGGGAGAGACACTGAAGCTTTCTTT	CASCTTGRDTEAFF
NA	TRBD2	13	TRBJ2-1	TRBV19	TGTGCCAGCGGGACTAGCGGGACTAATGAGCAGTTCTTC	CASGTSGTNEQFF
once	NA	15	TRBJ1-1	TRBV10-1	NA	CASILGGMGNTEAFF
NA	TRBD2	13	TRBJ2-1	TRBV6-6	TGTGCCATCACGGGGCGGGGGAACAATGAGCAGTTCTTC	CAITGRGNNEQFF
few	NA	15	TRBJ1-5	TRBV7-2	TGTGCCAGCAGCCCTTTAGGGGGGGCTGGTCAGCCCCAGCATTTT	CASSPLGGAGQPQHF
NA	NA	18	TRBJ2-4	TRBV4-1	TGCGCCAGCAGCCTAACCGAACGGGATCCTTTAGCCAAAAACATTCAGTACTTC	CASSLTERDPLAKNIQYF
NA	NA	14	TRBJ2-3	TRBV11-1	TGTGCCAGCAGCGTTGGAGGTGACACAGATACGCAGTATTTT	CASSVGGDTDTQYF
NA	NA	13	TRBJ2-7	TRBV7-9	TGTGCCAGCAGCCCCATTTTCGGCTACGAGCAGTACTTC	CASSPIFGYEQYF
NA	TRBD2	17	TRBJ2-1	TRBV7-8	TGTGCCAGCAGCTTAGTAGCAACTAGCGGGTCCTACAATGAGCAGTTCTTC	CASSLVATSGSYNEQFF